One and the same sample provided the 19 T cell receptor beta chains below, sequenced in a study of human T cells and chemical hapten exposure. MiXCR, run by TCRdb on the RACE reads, gives a single entry per CDR3 protein. The sample yields around 190,000 distinct CDR3 sequences, around 24% seen once. Regarding time point: patch test 1, 2 weeks after DPC sensitization. Treatment noted: therapeutic diphenylcyclopropenone sensitization with weekly scalp DPC. This specimen consisted of whole blood, obtained in connection with sensitization to the hapten diphenylcyclopropenone (DPC). The receptors originated from a woman in her forties or fifties with alopecia areata. Some clones in this sample may be carry-over from other donors' samples.

The chain uses TRBV4-1 and TRBJ2-2; D is unclear. Germline V gives CDR1 MGHRA, CDR2 YSYEKL. V gave up 0 bases and J gave up 0 bases, with 11 bases separating them. The CDR3 sequence is 17 residues long. The CDR3 loop is CASSQDRAGANTGELFF. CDR3 nucleotides: TGCGCCAGCAGCCAAGATCGGGCTGGCGCGAACACCGGGGAGCTGTTTTTT.

The chain's CDR3 is CASSPDRGLNTEAFF. The CDR3 region has the DNA TGTGCCAGCAGCCCGGACAGGGGGTTGAACACTGAAGCTTTCTTT. The rearrangement links TRBV14 to TRBJ1-1, with 10 bases matching TRBD1. Germline V CDR1 and CDR2: SGHDN, FVKESK. The CDR3 extends over 15 amino acids. After removal of 4 bases from V and 0 bases from J, the junction contained 2 bases not matched to a gene. Full variable domain (rest looked up from reference TRBV14 and TRBJ1-1): EAGVTQFPSHSVIEKGQTVTLRCDPISGHDNLYWYRRVMGKEIKFLLHFVKESKQDESGMPNNRFLAERTGGTYSTLKVQPAELEDSGVYFCASSPDRGLNTEAFFGQGTRLTVV.

This clonotype was recorded many times. The rearrangement links TRBV24-1 to TRBJ2-2; maybe TRBD1 (5 bases). Trimming removed 7 bases from V and 6 bases from J, with 11 bases in between. The V gene's germline CDR1 is KGHDR and CDR2 SFDVKD. The CDR3 runs to 13 residues. The CDR3: CATRGTGPGELFF. The CDR3 DNA reads TGTGCCACCAGGGGAACAGGACCCGGGGAGCTGTTTTTT.

This clonotype was seen just once. The chain combines TRBV12-3 or TRBV12-4 with TRBJ2-1; 7 bases align to TRBD2. With 3 bases clipped from V and 2 bases from J, the junction kept 1 base outside the gene matches. The CDR3 consists of 14 residues. The DNA of the CDR3 is TGTGCCAGCAGTTTTGGGGGGGCCTACAATGAGCAGTTCTTC. Its protein product is CASSFGGAYNEQFF.

This clonotype was found many times. V and J are TRBV12-3 or TRBV12-4 and TRBJ2-7; possibly TRBD1 for D (6 bases). Trimming stripped 6 bases from V and 6 bases from J, with 18 bases between. The CDR3 totals 14 residues. Here the CDR3 DNA reads TGTGCCAGCAGCCCGACAGGCCGCGCGGGCGAGCAGTACTTC. Translation: CASSPTGRAGEQYF.

This clonotype was seen only a few times. The chain combines TRBV6-5 with TRBJ1-2, with 7 positions matching TRBD1. The CDR3 has 13 residues. The germline gives CDR1 MNHEY, CDR2 SVGAGI. Germline trimming cut 6 bases from V and 5 bases from J; bases unmatched to any gene: 6. The CDR3, as DNA: TGTGCCAGCAGCGGATACAGGGGTTATGGCTACACCTTC. This encodes CASSGYRGYGYTF.

This clonotype showed up just a few times. V and J are TRBV7-8 and TRBJ1-2; 8 bases fit TRBD1. Germline CDR1 SGHVS, CDR2 FQNEAQ. V was pared by 0 bases and J by 5 bases, with 20 bases of the junction left unmatched. This CDR3 is built from 20 residues. The CDR3 loop is CASSLAVAGGDSVGRYGYTF. The CDR3 bases are TGTGCCAGCAGCTTAGCGGTGGCAGGGGGCGATTCGGTGGGGCGATATGGCTACACCTTC.

The chain couples TRBV12-3 or TRBV12-4 to TRBJ1-5; D remains ambiguous. The CDR3 covers 12 residues. Trimming pared 4 bases from V and 8 bases from J, leaving 9 bases between. The CDR3 DNA is TGTGCCAGCAGTTGGACCGTTGAGCCCCAGCATTTT. This sequence encodes CASSWTVEPQHF.

This sequence joins TRBV6-5 and TRBJ1-2, with 7 bases aligning to TRBD1. This CDR3 contains 15 residues. Germline CDR1 reads MNHEY; CDR2 reads SVGAGI. The ends lost 4 bases at V and 7 bases at J; junction bases unmatched: 12. In nucleotides, the CDR3 is TGTGCCAGCAGTTTGGCCCTTTACAGGGGTAGTGGCTACACCTTC. Residues: CASSLALYRGSGYTF.

This clonotype came up a few times. The rearrangement uses TRBV6-5 and TRBJ1-2, with 7 nucleotides matching TRBD1. The CDR3 is 11 amino acids. Germline V gene data show CDR1 as MNHEY and CDR2 as SVGAGI. J lost 8 bases, V lost 8 bases, and 5 bases had no gene match. The CDR3 bases are TGTGCCAGCCGACAGGGCTGGGGCTACACCTTC. This gives the protein CASRQGWGYTF.

This clonotype was seen only a few times. The chain couples TRBV5-1 to TRBJ2-7; TRBD2 matches at 7 bases. The CDR3 contains 15 residues. V lost 3 bases to trimming and J lost 1 base; unmatched junction nucleotides: 7. The V gene's germline CDR1 is SGHRS and CDR2 YFSETQ. This CDR3 reads CASSSGGSESYEQYF. The CDR3 bases are TGCGCCAGCAGCTCCGGGGGGAGCGAGTCCTACGAGCAGTACTTC.

This clonotype was seen more than once but under ten times. The rearrangement links TRBV20-1 to TRBJ2-3; possible D gene TRBD2, 5 bases. Trimming stripped 3 bases from V and 2 bases from J, with 15 bases between. In germline, CDR1 is DFQATT, CDR2 SNEGSKA (reference sequence). CDR3 length: 15 amino acids. This CDR3 is CSASSLARSTDTQYF. In DNA, the CDR3 is TGCAGTGCTAGCTCCCTAGCTCGCTCCACAGATACGCAGTATTTT.

This chain connects TRBV20-1 to TRBJ2-3; D assignment may be TRBD1 or TRBD2 (5 bases each). The CDR3 sequence is 13 residues long. CDR1 and CDR2 from the germline V gene are DFQATT and SNEGSKA (reference sequence). Trimming took 6 bases from V and 10 from J, leaving 20 bases between them. The CDR3 nucleotides read TGCAGTGCCGCCGGGGCCCGAGGCGATGCGCAGTATTTT. Translated, it gives CSAAGARGDAQYF.

V and J are TRBV29-1 and TRBJ2-7; 8 nucleotides agree with TRBD2. The CDR3 is made up of 14 amino acids. With 5 bases clipped from V and 6 bases from J, the junction kept 12 bases outside the gene matches. Germline lookup yields CDR1 SQVTM and CDR2 ANQGSEA. This CDR3 is CSVPRGTSNFEQYF. In DNA form, the CDR3 reads TGCAGCGTTCCACGCGGGACTAGTAACTTCGAGCAGTACTTC.

The rearrangement links TRBV20-1 to TRBJ1-6; tentatively, D is TRBD1 (5 bases). Germline V lookup: CDR1 DFQATT, CDR2 SNEGSKA (reference sequence). The CDR3 length is 14 residues. The V end lost 0 bases, the J end lost 9 bases, and 12 bases lay between the germline ends. The CDR3 here is CSAREGREVSPLHF. The CDR3 nucleotides read TGCAGTGCTAGAGAGGGCAGGGAGGTTTCACCCCTCCACTTT.

This clonotype was counted at least ten times. J is TRBJ2-5 and V is TRBV11-2; 10 nucleotides line up with TRBD2. The J segment lost 4 bases and the V segment lost 1 base, leaving 6 bases of the junction unmatched. This CDR3 has 16 residues. The germline V gene has CDR1 SGHAT and CDR2 FQNNGV. Here the CDR3 DNA reads TGTGCCAGCAGCTTAGGAGCTAGCGGGAGTCCAGAGACCCAGTACTTC. The encoded protein is CASSLGASGSPETQYF.

This clonotype was detected only a few times. The chain combines TRBV6-6 with TRBJ2-3, with D perhaps TRBD1 (7 bases). Germline V gene sequence: CDR1 MNHNY, CDR2 SVGAGI (reference sequence). V was cut by 11 bases and J by 2 bases, with 11 bases left in between. The CDR3 length is 12 residues. DNA for the CDR3: TGTGCCTCCAGGGGGGACACAGATACGCAGTATTTT. Translation gives CASRGDTDTQYF.

This rearrangement joins TRBV3-1 to TRBJ1-3; D is uncertain. The V gene's germline CDR1 is LGHDT and CDR2 YNNKEL (reference sequence). The CDR3 extends over 16 amino acids. With 2 bases removed from V and 0 bases from J, the gap between germline ends came to 11 bases. CDR3 DNA sequence: TGTGCCAGCAGCCAATCTATCGGTTACTCTGGAAACACCATATATTTT. Amino acids: CASSQSIGYSGNTIYF.

The chain recombines TRBV2 with TRBJ2-7; 7 positions agree with TRBD1. Unmatched junction bases numbered 2, after V lost 5 bases and J lost 1 base. This CDR3 contains 13 residues. The germline CDR1 and CDR2 sequences are SNHLY and FYNNEI. For the CDR3, the DNA is TGTGCCAGCAGTTGGACAGGATCCTACGAGCAGTACTTC. This translates into CASSWTGSYEQYF.